Listed here are 28 T cell receptor beta chains from one sample, sequenced in a study of control samples from healthy donors and cancer patients. The repertoire was sequenced with immunoSEQ multiplex PCR; TCRdb's copy has only in-frame clones and lacks some. The data show 120,000 or so clones, with around 94% seen just once and approximately 0.57% held by the top ten. What was sequenced was PBMCs. The receptors originated from an elderly man with head and neck cancer.

This sequence joins TRBV25-1 and TRBJ1-5; a weak D match, TRBD1 (6 bases). CDR1 is MGHDK, CDR2 SYGVNS, per germline. V was clipped by 8 bases and J by 2 bases, with 10 bases between them. This CDR3 contains 13 residues. The CDR3 spells CASSTGRNQPQHF. CDR3 sequence (DNA): TGTGCCAGCTCTACAGGGCGCAATCAGCCCCAGCATTTT.

This rearrangement joins TRBV5-1 to TRBJ2-1; D is undetermined. This CDR3 has 15 residues. Germline CDR1 SGHRS, CDR2 YFSETQ. V was pared by 1 base and J by 7 bases, with 15 bases between. CDR3 bases: TGCGCCAGCAGCTTGAGGGCCGGGCTCCGGAATGAGCAGTTCTTC. This sequence encodes CASSLRAGLRNEQFF.

The chain joins TRBV7-2 to TRBJ2-7, with a possible D match to TRBD2 (5 bases). The germline gives CDR1 SGHTA, CDR2 FQGNSA. V gave up 5 bases and J gave up 7 bases, with 15 bases separating them. There are 13 residues in the CDR3. In DNA, the CDR3 is TGTGCCAGCAGCCCATCCGGACTGGGTGAGCAGTACTTC. Its protein product is CASSPSGLGEQYF.

The gene calls are TRBV4-3 and TRBJ2-7, with 9 positions matching TRBD2. The germline CDR1 and CDR2 sequences are LGHNA and YSLEER. Trimming cost V 6 bases and J 1 base; bases outside gene matches: 19. The CDR3 runs 19 residues. In DNA, the CDR3 is TGCGCCAGCAGGCATCTTTACGGACTAGCGTTATCAGGATCCTACGAGCAGTACTTC. Its translation is CASRHLYGLALSGSYEQYF.

The chain joins TRBV28 to TRBJ2-5; 7 bases fit TRBD2. CDR3 size: 13 residues. V trimming: 4 bases; J trimming: 5 bases; junction bases outside the gene matches: 4. Germline values: CDR1 MDHEN, CDR2 SYDVKM. In DNA form, the CDR3 reads TGTGCCAGCAGTTCCCGGGACTATGAGACCCAGTACTTC. This translates into CASSSRDYETQYF.

This clone was found a few times. The chain uses TRBV11-2 and TRBJ2-3, with D possibly matching TRBD2 (6 bases). The CDR3 contains 15 residues. Deletions cut 7 bases from V and 0 bases from J, with 14 bases between. Germline V gene data show CDR1 as SGHAT and CDR2 as FQNNGV. CDR3 sequence reads: CASNPGGTSTDTQYF. CDR3 DNA: TGTGCCAGCAACCCTGGGGGGACCAGCACAGATACGCAGTATTTT.

The chain has TRBV19 and TRBJ2-7; D possibly corresponds to TRBD2 (5 bases). The CDR3 length is 13 residues. Trimming left V 10 bases short and J 2 bases short, with 15 bases between. CDR1 is LNHDA and CDR2 is SQIVND in the germline V gene (reference sequence). CDR3 sequence: CATSPGFPYEQYF. DNA for the CDR3: TGTGCCACGTCGCCGGGGTTCCCCTACGAGCAGTACTTC.

This clone was observed a few times. The V and J genes are TRBV5-5 and TRBJ2-1; D is unresolved. Germline loops: CDR1 SGHKS, CDR2 YYEKEE (reference sequence). The CDR3 extends over 15 amino acids. V was trimmed by 4 bases and J by 6 bases, leaving 17 bases between them. DNA for the CDR3: TGTGCCAGCAGCCACCACGACACAAGGTCCAATGAGCAGTTCTTC. Translation: CASSHHDTRSNEQFF. Together with reference TRBV5-5 and TRBJ2-1, the CDR3 gives the full variable domain: DAGVTQSPTHLIKTRGQQVTLRCSPISGHKSVSWYQQVLGQGPQFIFQYYEKEERGRGNFPDRFSARQFPNYSSELNVNALLLGDSALYLCASSHHDTRSNEQFFGPGTRLTVL.

The chain links TRBV29-1 to TRBJ2-2; 7 nucleotides agree with TRBD2. V lost 6 bases, J lost 2 bases, and 9 bases stayed unmatched. The CDR3 consists of 15 residues. CDR1 and CDR2 from the germline V gene are SQVTM and ANQGSEA. The chain's CDR3 is CSVASGTGNTGELFF. CDR3 nucleotide sequence: TGCAGCGTCGCGAGCGGGACGGGAAACACCGGGGAGCTGTTTTTT.

V usage is TRBV3-1 (or the pseudogene TRBV3-2) and J usage is TRBJ1-6; D call uncertain. Germline CDR1 LGHDT, CDR2 YNNKEL (reference sequence). Trimming removed 0 bases from V and 9 bases from J, with 12 bases in between. The CDR3 has 15 residues. The CDR3 region has the DNA TGTGCCAGCAGCCAAGAACTGGTAGCGGGTTCACCCCTCCACTTT. Encoded protein: CASSQELVAGSPLHF.

The chain uses TRBV7-2 and TRBJ2-1; 9 nucleotides agree with TRBD1. The J segment lost 6 bases and the V segment lost 5 bases, leaving 8 bases of the junction unmatched. Germline CDR1 reads SGHTA; CDR2 reads FQGNSA. The CDR3 is made up of 15 amino acids. The DNA of the CDR3 is TGTGCCAGCAGCCTACCGGGACAGGGCTTCAATGAGCAGTTCTTC. It translates to CASSLPGQGFNEQFF.

The chain recombines TRBV5-4 with TRBJ2-7; D might be TRBD1 or TRBD2, each matching 5 bases. Per germline, CDR1 SGHNT and CDR2 YYREEE (reference sequence). Trimming removed 5 bases from V and 0 bases from J, with 15 bases in between. The CDR3 covers 15 residues. The CDR3 nucleotides read TGTGCCAGCAGACCGGGACCCCGAAGCTCCTACGAGCAGTACTTC. Protein: CASRPGPRSSYEQYF.

V is TRBV21-1 and J is TRBJ1-2; TRBD1, as called in the table, went unchecked against the DNA. TRBV21-1 is tagged as a pseudogene. This CDR3 contains 15 residues. CDR3 sequence (DNA): TGTGCCAGCAGCGCCTACAGGCACCTTAGCTATGGCTACACCTTC. It codes for CASSAYRHLSYGYTF.

The chain joins TRBV7-9 to TRBJ2-1, with no clear D. Trimming stripped 2 bases from V and 5 bases from J, with 16 bases between. This CDR3 region has 16 residues. From germline, CDR1 is SEHNR and CDR2 FQNEAQ (reference sequence). CDR3 loop: CASSLILVGPNNEQFF. DNA of the CDR3: TGTGCCAGCAGCTTAATCCTTGTAGGTCCCAACAATGAGCAGTTCTTC.

The chain couples TRBV5-1 to TRBJ1-1; the D is unclear. V was cut by 5 bases and J by 0 bases, with 8 bases left in between. The CDR3 length is 13 residues. CDR1 is SGHRS, CDR2 YFSETQ, per germline. CDR3 DNA sequence: TGCGCCAGCAGTCCCCCGATGAACACTGAAGCTTTCTTT. The encoded protein is CASSPPMNTEAFF. Variable domain in full (rest from reference TRBV5-1 and TRBJ1-1): KAGVTQTPRYLIKTRGQQVTLSCSPISGHRSVSWYQQTPGQGLQFLFEYFSETQRNKGNFPGRFSGRQFSNSRSEMNVSTLELGDSALYLCASSPPMNTEAFFGQGTRLTVV.

This clone was seen only once. This chain links TRBV2 with TRBJ1-1; TRBD1 matches at 9 bases. The CDR3 sequence is 13 residues long. CDR1 is SNHLY, CDR2 FYNNEI, per germline. Trimming took 7 bases from V and 6 from J; bases not matched to a gene: 6. CDR3 DNA sequence: TGTGCCAGCACCGATGACAGGGGGGCTGAAGCTTTCTTT. Its protein product is CASTDDRGAEAFF.

The J gene is TRBJ2-7, the V gene TRBV19; D ambiguous. The CDR3 sequence is 15 residues long. Between the trimmed V and J ends, which lost 1 base and 6 bases, there was a span of 16 bases. Germline loops: CDR1 LNHDA, CDR2 SQIVND (reference sequence). CDR3 in DNA: TGTGCCAGTAGTATAGGGCTCGTTGCAGTGCTCGAGCAGTACTTC. Translation: CASSIGLVAVLEQYF.

The gene calls are TRBV7-9 and TRBJ2-7; 7 positions match TRBD2. Trimming at V came to 1 base and at J to 12 bases, leaving 9 bases not matched to a gene. Germline V gene sequence: CDR1 SEHNR, CDR2 FQNEAQ (reference sequence). The CDR3 runs 13 residues. The CDR3 is CASSLGTDGGRYF. The CDR3 nucleotides read TGTGCCAGCAGCTTAGGAACTGACGGCGGGAGGTACTTC.

The chain recombines TRBV19 with TRBJ2-4, with a possible D match to TRBD2 (6 bases). V was cut by 5 bases and J by 8 bases, with 10 bases left in between. This CDR3 comprises 12 residues. The germline CDR1 and CDR2 sequences are LNHDA and SQIVND (reference sequence). CDR3 sequence reads: CASSETSYIQYF. In DNA form, the CDR3 reads TGTGCCAGTAGTGAGACTAGTTACATTCAGTACTTC.

The chain links TRBV5-6 to TRBJ2-5, with a tentative D call TRBD1 (6 bases). This CDR3 is 17 amino acids long. V dropped 3 bases and J dropped 3 bases, with 21 bases sitting between them. Looked up from germline, CDR1 is SGHDT and CDR2 is YYEEEE. This CDR3 is CASSSPFTGSKEETQYF. DNA for the CDR3: TGTGCCAGCAGCTCGCCCTTCACAGGGTCGAAAGAAGAGACCCAGTACTTC. Filled out from reference TRBV5-6 and TRBJ2-5, the complete variable domain reads DAGVTQSPTHLIKTRGQQVTLRCSPKSGHDTVSWYQQALGQGPQFIFQYYEEEERQRGNFPDRFSGHQFPNYSSELNVNALLLGDSALYLCASSSPFTGSKEETQYFGPGTRLLVL.

The chain couples TRBV11-3 to TRBJ2-3; 9 nucleotides agree with TRBD1. The V gene end was trimmed by 2 bases and the J gene end by 3 bases; junction bases not matched to a gene: 9. This CDR3 contains 17 residues. Germline CDR1 and CDR2: SGHNT and YENEEA. The DNA of the CDR3 is TGTGCCAGCAGCTTAACAGTTGGACAGGGGAGAACAGATACGCAGTATTTT. Encoded protein: CASSLTVGQGRTDTQYF.

This sequence joins TRBV29-1 and TRBJ2-3; D may correspond to TRBD1 or TRBD2 (5 bases each). The length of the CDR3 is 15 residues. Germline V gene lookup returns CDR1 SQVTM and CDR2 ANQGSEA. With 5 bases removed from V and 1 base from J, the gap between germline ends came to 16 bases. The CDR3 spells CSVLGTPWGTDTQYF. CDR3 DNA sequence: TGCAGCGTTCTTGGGACCCCCTGGGGCACAGATACGCAGTATTTT.

The chain recombines TRBV15 with TRBJ2-3, with D uncertain. The germline V and J ends were trimmed by 0 bases and 1 base, with 2 bases remaining between them. Per germline, CDR1 LNHNV and CDR2 YYDKDF (reference sequence). The CDR3 contains 13 residues. CDR3 DNA sequence: TGTGCCACCAGCAGAGATCGCACAGATACGCAGTATTTT. It codes for CATSRDRTDTQYF.

This sequence joins TRBV2 and TRBJ2-3; TRBD2 matches at 11 bases. Germline V gene sequence: CDR1 SNHLY, CDR2 FYNNEI. This CDR3 is 15 amino acids long. With 5 bases clipped from V and 1 base from J, the junction kept 2 bases outside the gene matches. The CDR3 DNA is TGTGCCAGCAGTCTACTAGCGGGGGGCACAGATACGCAGTATTTT. The encoded protein is CASSLLAGGTDTQYF.

V usage is TRBV7-9 and J usage is TRBJ1-2, with 9 bases matching TRBD1. The V gene end was trimmed by 6 bases and the J gene end by 8 bases; junction bases not matched to a gene: 19. The CDR3 spans 17 residues. The germline gives CDR1 SEHNR, CDR2 FQNEAQ (reference sequence). The DNA for the CDR3 is TGTGCCAGCAGTCTCTCCAGGGCCGGGACAGGGACCTCGGGCTACACCTTC. It encodes CASSLSRAGTGTSGYTF.

This sequence joins TRBV6-5 and TRBJ2-3; 11 bases fit TRBD2. The junction had 5 bases not matched to a gene; V was cut back by 8 bases and J by 4 bases. This CDR3 is 14 amino acids long. Germline V lookup: CDR1 MNHEY, CDR2 SVGAGI. For the CDR3, the DNA is TGTGCCAGCCAATTAGCGGGAGGGCCAGATACGCAGTATTTT. It yields the protein CASQLAGGPDTQYF.

The chain is built from TRBV5-1 and TRBJ1-2, with TRBD1 identical over 8 bases. The CDR3 is 16 amino acids. Trimming at V came to 3 bases and at J to 4 bases, leaving 11 bases not matched to a gene. Germline V gives CDR1 SGHRS, CDR2 YFSETQ. The CDR3 DNA sequence: TGCGCCAGCAGCTCCCTAGGAGGACAGGGAGGCTATGGCTACACCTTC. Translated: CASSSLGGQGGYGYTF.

In its sample, this clone was seen once. The chain joins TRBV4-2 to TRBJ1-2; D gene ambiguous. With 1 base removed from V and 4 bases from J, the gap between germline ends came to 13 bases. CDR1 is LGHNA and CDR2 is YNFKEQ in the germline V gene. This CDR3 region has 15 residues. The DNA of the CDR3 is TGTGCCAGCAGCCAAGCCAGCGAGGTCTCCTATGGCTACACCTTC. It yields the protein CASSQASEVSYGYTF.